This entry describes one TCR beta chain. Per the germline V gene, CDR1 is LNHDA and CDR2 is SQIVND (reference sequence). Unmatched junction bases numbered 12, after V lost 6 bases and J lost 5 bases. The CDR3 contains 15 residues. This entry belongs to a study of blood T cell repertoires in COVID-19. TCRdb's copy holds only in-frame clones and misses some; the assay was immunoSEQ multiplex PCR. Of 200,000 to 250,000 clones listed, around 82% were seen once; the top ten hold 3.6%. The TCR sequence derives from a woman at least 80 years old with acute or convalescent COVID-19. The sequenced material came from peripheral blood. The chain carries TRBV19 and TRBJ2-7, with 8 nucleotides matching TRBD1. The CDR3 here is CASSKNGQGFDEQYF. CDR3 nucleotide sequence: TGTGCCAGTAGCAAAAATGGACAGGGTTTCGACGAGCAGTACTTC.